This TCR beta chain was documented in a study of human T cells and chemical hapten exposure. Study background: DPC 0.01% went on the upper back by patch test, with reading at 6 days.

The library tagged individual cDNA molecules with unique molecular identifiers. A single record per CDR3 protein comes from TCRdb applying MiXCR to the RACE reads. The profile covers roughly 50,000 distinct CDR3 sequences, with roughly a tenth appearing a single time and over 15% taken by the ten largest. The CDR3 spans 15 residues. Germline V CDR1 and CDR2: SEHNR, FQNEAQ (reference sequence). The V and J ends lost 4 bases and 3 bases respectively, with 12 bases between them. Time point given: patch test 3, about 24 weeks after DPC sensitization. Noted treatment: therapeutic diphenylcyclopropenone sensitization with weekly scalp DPC. This clonotype was observed a handful of times.

This chain uses TRBV7-9 with TRBJ1-4; TRBD1 might be the D (5 bases). This TCR came from a woman aged 40 to 49 with alopecia areata. Some clones in this sample may be carry-over from other donors' samples. The sample was whole blood, taken in connection with sensitization to the hapten diphenylcyclopropenone (DPC). CDR3 nucleotides: TGTGCCAGCAGCTCGCCAGTACAGGCTAATGAAAAACTGTTTTTT. It specifies CASSSPVQANEKLFF.